This T cell receptor (beta chain) emerged from a study of T cell responses to AZD1222 COVID-19 vaccine. Assay: immunoSEQ multiplex PCR; the TCRdb copy retains only in-frame clones and omits some. Of about 200,000 clones listed, approximately 94% are singletons. V was cut by 2 bases and J by 6 bases, with 9 bases left in between. CDR1 MNHEY and CDR2 SMNVEV come from the germline V gene (reference sequence). The CDR3 length is 13 residues. Sequenced here: peripheral blood, sampled 28 days after the second AZD1222 dose. The origin of this receptor is an adult who received the AZD1222 COVID-19 vaccine. J is TRBJ2-3 and V is TRBV27; possible D gene TRBD2, 6 bases. The CDR3 here is CASSLRRGDTQYF. The CDR3, as DNA: TGTGCCAGCAGTTTAAGGCGGGGTGATACGCAGTATTTT.